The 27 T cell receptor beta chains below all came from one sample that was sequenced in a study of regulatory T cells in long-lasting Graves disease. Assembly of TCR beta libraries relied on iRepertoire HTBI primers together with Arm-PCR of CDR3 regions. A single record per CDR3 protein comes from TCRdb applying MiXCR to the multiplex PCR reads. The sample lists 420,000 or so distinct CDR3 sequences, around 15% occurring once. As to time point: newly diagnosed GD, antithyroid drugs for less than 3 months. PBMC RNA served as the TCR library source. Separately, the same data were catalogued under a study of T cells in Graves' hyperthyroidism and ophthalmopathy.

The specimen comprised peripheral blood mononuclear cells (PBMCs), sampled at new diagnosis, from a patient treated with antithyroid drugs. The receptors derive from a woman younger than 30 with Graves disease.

CDR3 nucleotides: TGTGCCAGCAGCTTGAAGATAGCGGTTCATGGCGAGCAGTTCTTC. It translates to CASSLKIAVHGEQFF. The chain joins TRBV5-6 to TRBJ2-1; D is possibly TRBD2 (6 bases). Germline CDR1 SGHDT, CDR2 YYEEEE. The germline V and J ends were trimmed by 1 base and 10 bases, with 18 bases remaining between them. This CDR3 is 15 amino acids long.

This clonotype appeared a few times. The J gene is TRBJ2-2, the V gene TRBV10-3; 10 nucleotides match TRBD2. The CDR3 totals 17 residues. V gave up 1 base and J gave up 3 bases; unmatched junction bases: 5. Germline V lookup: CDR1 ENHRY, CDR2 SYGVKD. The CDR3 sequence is CAISEFGLAGDTGELFF. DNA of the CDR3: TGTGCCATCAGTGAGTTTGGGCTAGCGGGAGACACCGGGGAGCTGTTTTTT.

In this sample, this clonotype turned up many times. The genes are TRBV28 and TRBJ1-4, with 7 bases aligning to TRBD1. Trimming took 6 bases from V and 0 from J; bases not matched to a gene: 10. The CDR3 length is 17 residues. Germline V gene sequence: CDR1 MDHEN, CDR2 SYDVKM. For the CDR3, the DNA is TGTGCCAGCAGCTCCGGGACAGCACATGCAACTAATGAAAAACTGTTTTTT. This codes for CASSSGTAHATNEKLFF.

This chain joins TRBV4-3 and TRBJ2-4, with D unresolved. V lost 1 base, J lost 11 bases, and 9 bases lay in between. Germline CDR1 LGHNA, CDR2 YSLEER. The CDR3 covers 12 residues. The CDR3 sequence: CASSQGRSVQYF. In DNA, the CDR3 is TGCGCCAGCAGCCAAGGACGAAGCGTTCAGTACTTC.

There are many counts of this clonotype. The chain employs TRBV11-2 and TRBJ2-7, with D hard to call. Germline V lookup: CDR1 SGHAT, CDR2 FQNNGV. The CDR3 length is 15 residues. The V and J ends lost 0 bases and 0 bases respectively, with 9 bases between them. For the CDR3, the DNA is TGTGCCAGCAGCTTAGAGGGTCGGAGCTCCTACGAGCAGTACTTC. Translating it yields CASSLEGRSSYEQYF.

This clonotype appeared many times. CDR3 coding DNA: TGCAGTGCTAGTGGTGGCAATGCCTACAATGAGCAGTTCTTC. Translation: CSASGGNAYNEQFF. The chain is built from TRBV20-1 and TRBJ2-1; unclear D gene. The CDR3 sequence is 14 residues long. CDR1 and CDR2 from the germline V gene are DFQATT and SNEGSKA (reference sequence). Trimming took 3 bases from V and 2 from J, leaving 11 bases between them.

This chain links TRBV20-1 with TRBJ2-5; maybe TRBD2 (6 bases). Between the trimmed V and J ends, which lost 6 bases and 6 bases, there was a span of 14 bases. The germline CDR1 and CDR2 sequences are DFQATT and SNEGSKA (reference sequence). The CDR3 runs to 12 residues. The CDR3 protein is CSAPGTPKTQYF. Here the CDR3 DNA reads TGCAGTGCACCCGGGACTCCTAAGACCCAGTACTTC.

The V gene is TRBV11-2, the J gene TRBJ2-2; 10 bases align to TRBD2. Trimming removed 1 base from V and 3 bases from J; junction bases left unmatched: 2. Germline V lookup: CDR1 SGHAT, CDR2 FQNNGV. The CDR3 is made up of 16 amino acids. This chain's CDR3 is CASSLGSGRYTGELFF. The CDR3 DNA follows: TGTGCCAGCAGCTTAGGTAGCGGGAGGTACACCGGGGAGCTGTTTTTT.

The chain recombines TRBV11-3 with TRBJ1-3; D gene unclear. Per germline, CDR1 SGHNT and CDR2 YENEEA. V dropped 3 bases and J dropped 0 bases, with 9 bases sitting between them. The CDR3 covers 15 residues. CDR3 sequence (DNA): TGTGCCAGCAGCTTCGGGCAGAACTCTGGAAACACCATATATTTT. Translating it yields CASSFGQNSGNTIYF.

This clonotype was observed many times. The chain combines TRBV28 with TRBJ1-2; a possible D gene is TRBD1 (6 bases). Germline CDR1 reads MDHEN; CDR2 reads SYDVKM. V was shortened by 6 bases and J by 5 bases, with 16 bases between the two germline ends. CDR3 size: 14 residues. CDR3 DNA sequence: TGTGCCAGCAGCAAAGGGACAAGAATTTATGGCTACACCTTC. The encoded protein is CASSKGTRIYGYTF.

The CDR3 sequence: CAWTPSNTGELFF. The CDR3, as DNA: TGTGCCTGGACTCCTTCGAACACCGGGGAGCTGTTTTTT. The chain joins TRBV30 to TRBJ2-2; no clear D. Germline CDR1 and CDR2: GTSNPN and SVGIG (reference sequence). The CDR3 has 13 residues. The germline V and J ends were trimmed by 4 bases and 0 bases, with 6 bases remaining between them.

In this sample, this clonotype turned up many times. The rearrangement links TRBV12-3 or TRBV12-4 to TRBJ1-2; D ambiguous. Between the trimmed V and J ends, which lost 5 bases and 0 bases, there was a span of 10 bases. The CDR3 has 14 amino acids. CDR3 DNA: TGTGCCAGCAGTCCGACGGAAGCTAACTATGGCTACACCTTC. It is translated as CASSPTEANYGYTF.

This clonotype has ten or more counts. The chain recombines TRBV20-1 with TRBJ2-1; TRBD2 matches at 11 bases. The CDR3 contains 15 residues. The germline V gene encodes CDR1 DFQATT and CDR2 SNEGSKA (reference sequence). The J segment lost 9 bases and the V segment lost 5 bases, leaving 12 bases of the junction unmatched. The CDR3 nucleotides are TGCAGTGCTTCTATACTTCTAGCGGGAGGTCGTGAGCAGTTCTTC. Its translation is CSASILLAGGREQFF.

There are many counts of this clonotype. This chain's CDR3 is CASSLEGAQYEQYF. The CDR3 coding sequence is TGTGCCAGCAGCTTAGAAGGGGCCCAATACGAGCAGTACTTC. The chain links TRBV11-3 to TRBJ2-7; perhaps TRBD1 as D (5 bases). This CDR3 contains 14 residues. Between the trimmed V and J ends, which lost 0 bases and 4 bases, there was a span of 10 bases. Germline-derived CDR1 and CDR2 are SGHNT and YENEEA.

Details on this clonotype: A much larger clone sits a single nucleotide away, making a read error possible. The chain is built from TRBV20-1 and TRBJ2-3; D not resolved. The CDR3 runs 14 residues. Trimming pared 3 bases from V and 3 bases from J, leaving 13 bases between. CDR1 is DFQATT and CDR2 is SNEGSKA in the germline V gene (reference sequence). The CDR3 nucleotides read TGCAGTGCTAGTCCCCCTTGGCAAACAGATACGCAGTATTTT. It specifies CSASPPWQTDTQYF.

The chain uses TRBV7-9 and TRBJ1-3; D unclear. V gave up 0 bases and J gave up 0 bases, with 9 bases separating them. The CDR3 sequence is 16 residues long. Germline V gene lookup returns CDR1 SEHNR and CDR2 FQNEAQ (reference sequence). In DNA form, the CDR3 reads TGTGCCAGCAGCTTAGCGGTCGGTCCCTCTGGAAACACCATATATTTT. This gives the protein CASSLAVGPSGNTIYF.

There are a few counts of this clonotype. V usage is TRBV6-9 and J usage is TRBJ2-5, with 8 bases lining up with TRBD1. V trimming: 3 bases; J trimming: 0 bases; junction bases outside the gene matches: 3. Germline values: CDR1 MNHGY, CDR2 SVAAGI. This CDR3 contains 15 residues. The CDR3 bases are TGTGCCAGCAGTTACCGGACAGGGAACCAAGAGACCCAGTACTTC. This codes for CASSYRTGNQETQYF.

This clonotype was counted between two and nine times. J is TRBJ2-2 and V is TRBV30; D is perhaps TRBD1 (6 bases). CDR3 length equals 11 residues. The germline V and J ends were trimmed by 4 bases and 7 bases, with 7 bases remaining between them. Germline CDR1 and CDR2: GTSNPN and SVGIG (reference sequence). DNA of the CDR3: TGTGCCTGGAAGGGGGTCGGGGAGCTGTTTTTT. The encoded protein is CAWKGVGELFF.

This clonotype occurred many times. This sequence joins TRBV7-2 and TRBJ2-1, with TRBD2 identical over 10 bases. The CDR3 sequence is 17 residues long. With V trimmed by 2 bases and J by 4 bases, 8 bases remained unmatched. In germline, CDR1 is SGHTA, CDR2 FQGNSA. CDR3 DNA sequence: TGTGCCAGCAGCTTACTAGCGGGGGCGGGGGGATACAATGAGCAGTTCTTC. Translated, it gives CASSLLAGAGGYNEQFF.

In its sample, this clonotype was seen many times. The CDR3 sequence: CASSPIGTGSTYNEQFF. The CDR3 coding sequence is TGTGCCAGCAGTCCCATTGGGACTGGGTCCACCTACAATGAGCAGTTCTTC. The rearrangement joins TRBV28 to TRBJ2-1; a weak D match, TRBD2 (6 bases). The V gene lost 5 bases and the J gene lost 2 bases, with 19 bases spanning the gap. The germline CDR1 and CDR2 sequences are MDHEN and SYDVKM. The CDR3 covers 17 residues.

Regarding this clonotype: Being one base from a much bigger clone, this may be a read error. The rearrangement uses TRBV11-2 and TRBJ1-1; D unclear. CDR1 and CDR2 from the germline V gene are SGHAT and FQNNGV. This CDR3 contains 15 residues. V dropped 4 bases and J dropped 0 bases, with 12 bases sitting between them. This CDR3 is CASSYDLGVNTEAFF. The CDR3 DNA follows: TGTGCCAGCAGCTACGACCTTGGCGTGAACACTGAAGCTTTCTTT.

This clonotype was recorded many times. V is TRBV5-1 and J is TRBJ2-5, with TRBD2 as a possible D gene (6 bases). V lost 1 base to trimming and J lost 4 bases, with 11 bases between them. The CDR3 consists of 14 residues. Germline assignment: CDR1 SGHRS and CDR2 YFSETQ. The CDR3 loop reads CASSLQDYRETQYF. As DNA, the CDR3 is TGCGCCAGCAGCTTGCAGGACTATCGAGAGACCCAGTACTTC.

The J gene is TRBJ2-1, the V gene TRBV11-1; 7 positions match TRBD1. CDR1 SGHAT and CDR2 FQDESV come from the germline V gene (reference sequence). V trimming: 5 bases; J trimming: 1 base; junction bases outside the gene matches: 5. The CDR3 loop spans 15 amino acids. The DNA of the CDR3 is TGTGCCAGCAGCCACCGGGACAGATCCTACAATGAGCAGTTCTTC. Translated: CASSHRDRSYNEQFF. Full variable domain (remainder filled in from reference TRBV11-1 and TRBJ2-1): EAEVAQSPRYKITEKSQAVAFWCDPISGHATLYWYRQILGQGPELLVQFQDESVVDDSQLPKDRFSAERLKGVDSTLKIQPAELGDSAMYLCASSHRDRSYNEQFFGPGTRLTVL.

The CDR3 nucleotides are TGTGCCAGTATTGAATCAGGGATCGATTCTAGCTACGGTGAGCAGTTCTTC. Translation gives CASIESGIDSSYGEQFF. The chain employs TRBV5-6 and TRBJ2-1; possibly TRBD1 or TRBD2 for D (5 bases each). The CDR3 runs 17 residues. Trimming took off 8 bases at V and 9 bases at J, with 30 bases between the two ends. Looked up from germline, CDR1 is SGHDT and CDR2 is YYEEEE.

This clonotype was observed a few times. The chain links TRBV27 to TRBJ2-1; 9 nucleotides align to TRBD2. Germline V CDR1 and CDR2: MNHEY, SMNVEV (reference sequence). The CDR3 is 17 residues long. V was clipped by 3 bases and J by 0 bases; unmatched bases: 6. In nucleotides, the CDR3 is TGTGCCAGCAGTTTGGATGGACTAGCGAACTCCTACAATGAGCAGTTCTTC. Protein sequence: CASSLDGLANSYNEQFF.

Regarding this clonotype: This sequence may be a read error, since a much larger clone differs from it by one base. CDR3 coding DNA: TGTGCCAGCAGTGTTTTGGCGGGGGCCTACGAGCAGTTCTTC. Its protein product is CASSVLAGAYEQFF. This chain connects TRBV6-2 or TRBV6-3 to TRBJ2-1; a possible D gene is TRBD2 (7 bases). CDR3 length equals 14 residues. Germline CDR1 and CDR2: MNHEY and SVGEGT. V lost 5 bases to trimming and J lost 10 bases, with 18 bases between them.

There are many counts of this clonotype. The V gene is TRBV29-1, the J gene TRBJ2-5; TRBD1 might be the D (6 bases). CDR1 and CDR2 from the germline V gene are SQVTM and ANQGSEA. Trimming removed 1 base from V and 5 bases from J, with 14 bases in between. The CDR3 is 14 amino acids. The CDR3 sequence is CSVEGGGRGETQYF. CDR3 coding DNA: TGCAGCGTTGAAGGAGGGGGAAGAGGGGAGACCCAGTACTTC.